Listed below are T cell receptor beta chains from one sample, sequenced in a study of T cell repertoires in cytomegalovirus infection. Their cognate antigens are unknown. TCRdb re-analysed the reads in MiXCR, keeping a single row per CDR3 protein. This table has some 920,000 distinct CDR3 sequences, 25% to 40% appearing once. Material: cultured CD8+ T cells from PBMCs, obtained from culture after CMV antigen stimulation. The receptors derive from a human donor in good health (CMV status not recorded). Some clones in this sample may be carry-over from other donors' samples. CDR3s include the opening cysteine and the closing phenylalanine or tryptophan. Fields, in order: CDR3 DNA, CDR3 protein, V gene, J gene, clone size, D gene. D genes are given only for firm matches. Size tells how often a clone was seen (once, few, many) or the class of an expanded clone, and some rows leave it out.

TGTGCCACCCGGACATTAGGAACGAACACCGGGGAGCTGTTTTTT	CATRTLGTNTGELFF	TRBV6-2/TRBV6-3	TRBJ2-2	-	-
TGTGCCAGCAGCTTAGATAGGAGCAGGGAGAATGGCTACACCTTC	CASSLDRSRENGYTF	TRBV7-2	TRBJ1-2	many	-
TGTGCCAGCAGCTTAGCTTCTCTTCAAAGGTTC	CASSLASLQRF	TRBV7-9	TRBJ2-1	-	-
TGCAGTGCTACCCGACAGGGAGAACTAGAGACCCAGTACTTC	CSATRQGELETQYF	TRBV20-1	TRBJ2-5	-	TRBD1
TGTGCCAGCAGCTTACTTCCTCACGGAGGTGAAGCTTTCTTT	CASSLLPHGGEAFF	TRBV7-9	TRBJ1-1	few	-
TGCGCCAGCAGCTCATGGTCTGACGGGAGGGAGCAGTACTTC	CASSSWSDGREQYF	TRBV4-1	TRBJ2-7	-	TRBD2
TGTGCCAGCAGCGATAGACAGGGGGCTATCGGGGAGCTGTTTTTT	CASSDRQGAIGELFF	TRBV5-4	TRBJ2-2	few	TRBD1
TGTGCCAGCAGCTTATGGCAGGCTACGAACACTGAAGCTTTCTTT	CASSLWQATNTEAFF	TRBV7-9	TRBJ1-1	-	-
TGCAGCGTTGAAGATCTCCTAGCGGGGGGGCCGCTTAGTGCGGCCCAGTACTTC	CSVEDLLAGGPLSAAQYF	TRBV29-1	TRBJ2-5	-	TRBD2
TGTGCCAGCGGGGACAGGGGGCGGTTAACCGGGGAGCTGTTTTTT	CASGDRGRLTGELFF	TRBV6-5	TRBJ2-2	-	TRBD1
TGTGCCAGCAGTACAGGGGGCGCGAATGAAAAACTGTTTTTT	CASSTGGANEKLFF	TRBV7-4	TRBJ1-4	once	TRBD1
TGTGCCAGCAGTTACTTCGGCTTTCCAAACACTGAAGCTTTCTTT	CASSYFGFPNTEAFF	TRBV6-2/TRBV6-3	TRBJ1-1	-	-
TGCGCCAGCCGGGACCCATTCGGGACACGGGGGAACACTGAAGCTTTCTTT	CASRDPFGTRGNTEAFF	TRBV10-2	TRBJ1-1	few	-
TGTGCCAGCAGCTTAGGGACAGGGGGCGAGCAGTACTTC	CASSLGTGGEQYF	TRBV7-9	TRBJ2-7	many	TRBD1
TGTGCCAGTAGTAATGCGGGGGGCAATGAGCAGTTCTTC	CASSNAGGNEQFF	TRBV19	TRBJ2-1	-	TRBD2
TGTGCCACCAGCAGATCGGAAAGTTTCCCCACCGGGGAGCTGTTTTTT	CATSRSESFPTGELFF	TRBV15	TRBJ2-2	once	-
TGTGCCAGCGAAGGGAGACAGTCCGACAAGATACATTCACCCCTCCACTTT	CASEGRQSDKIHSPLHF	TRBV2	TRBJ1-6	few	-